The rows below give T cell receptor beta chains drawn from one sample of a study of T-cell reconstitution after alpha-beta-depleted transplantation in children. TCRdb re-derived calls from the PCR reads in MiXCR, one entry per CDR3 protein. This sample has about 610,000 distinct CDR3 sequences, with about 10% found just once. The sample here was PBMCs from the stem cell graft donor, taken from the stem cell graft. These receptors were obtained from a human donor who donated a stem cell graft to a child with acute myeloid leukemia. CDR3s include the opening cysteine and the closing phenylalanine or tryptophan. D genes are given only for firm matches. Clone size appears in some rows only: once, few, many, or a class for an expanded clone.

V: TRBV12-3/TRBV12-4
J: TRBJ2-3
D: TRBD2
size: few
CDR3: CASSWGLERDTQYF
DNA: TGTGCCAGCAGTTGGGGACTAGAGAGGGATACGCAGTATTTT

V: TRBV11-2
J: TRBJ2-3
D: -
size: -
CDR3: CASSLTLYTQYF
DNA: TGTGCCAGCAGCTTAACTCTATATACGCAGTATTTT

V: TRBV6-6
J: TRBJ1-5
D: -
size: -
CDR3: CASRPLANQPQHF
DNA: TGTGCCAGCCGCCCCCTGGCCAATCAGCCCCAGCATTTT

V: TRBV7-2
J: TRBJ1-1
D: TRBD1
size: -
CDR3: CASSFTGGQGEAFF
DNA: TGTGCCAGCAGCTTCACGGGGGGACAGGGGGAAGCTTTCTTT

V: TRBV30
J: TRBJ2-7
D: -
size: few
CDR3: CAWARGLNYEQYF
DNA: TGTGCCTGGGCCCGAGGACTTAACTACGAGCAGTACTTC

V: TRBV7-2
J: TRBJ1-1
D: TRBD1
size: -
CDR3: CASRERTGLGNTEAFF
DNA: TGTGCCAGCAGGGAAAGGACAGGGCTGGGGAACACTGAAGCTTTCTTT

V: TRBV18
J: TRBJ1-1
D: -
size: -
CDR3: CASSRSRGDGAFF
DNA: TGTGCCAGCTCACGGTCCAGAGGGGATGGAGCTTTCTTT

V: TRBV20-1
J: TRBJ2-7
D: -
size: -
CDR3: CSARAFGAYEQYF
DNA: TGCAGTGCTAGGGCTTTCGGGGCCTACGAGCAGTACTTC

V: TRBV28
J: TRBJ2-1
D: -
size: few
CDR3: CASKAGGLGFAYNEQFF
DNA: TGTGCCAGCAAGGCAGGGGGGCTCGGGTTTGCCTACAATGAGCAGTTCTTC

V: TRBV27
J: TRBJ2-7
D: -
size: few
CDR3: CASGYRTEPYEQYF
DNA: TGTGCCAGCGGCTACCGGACAGAACCCTACGAGCAGTACTTC

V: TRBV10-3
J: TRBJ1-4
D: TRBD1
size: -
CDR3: CAISEITGGNEKLFF
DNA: TGTGCCATCAGTGAGATCACAGGGGGGAATGAAAAACTGTTTTTT

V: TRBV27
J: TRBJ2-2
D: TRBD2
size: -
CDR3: CASSRAGVGTGELFF
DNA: TGTGCCAGCAGTCGAGCGGGAGTGGGCACCGGGGAGCTGTTTTTT

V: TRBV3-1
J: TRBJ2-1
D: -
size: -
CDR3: CASSQVGLAQTSSYNEQFF
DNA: TGTGCCAGCAGCCAAGTCGGCCTAGCGCAGACAAGCTCCTACAATGAGCAGTTCTTC

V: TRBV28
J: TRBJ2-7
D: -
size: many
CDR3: CASSRPRDSHYEQYF
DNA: TGTGCCAGCAGCAGGCCCCGGGACTCGCACTACGAGCAGTACTTC

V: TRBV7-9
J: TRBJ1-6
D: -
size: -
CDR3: CASSLSRQANSPLHF
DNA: TGTGCCAGCAGCTTAAGTCGACAGGCTAATTCACCCCTCCACTTT

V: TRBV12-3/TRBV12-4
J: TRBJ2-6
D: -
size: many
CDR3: CASSFRQSRSGANVLTF
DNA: TGTGCCAGCAGTTTTCGGCAGTCTCGCTCTGGGGCCAACGTCCTGACTTTC

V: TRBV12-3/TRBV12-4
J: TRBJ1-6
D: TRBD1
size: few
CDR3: CASSVTQGNSPLHF
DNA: TGTGCCAGCAGTGTAACACAGGGGAATTCACCCCTCCACTTT